The next 25 T cell receptor beta chains were all read from a single sample in a study of PD-L1 blockade in urothelial cancer. Time point here: pretreatment peripheral blood. Measured with immunoSEQ multiplex PCR; TCRdb has only the in-frame clones, and not every one. The data contain about 93,000 clones, 85% to 90% of them singletons. The source was PBMCs, collected around atezolizumab (anti-PD-L1) treatment. The receptor source for this set is a man aged 55 to 70 with urothelial cancer.

The V gene is TRBV5-1, the J gene TRBJ2-5; 8 bases line up with TRBD2. CDR1 and CDR2 (germline): SGHRS, YFSETQ. The length of the CDR3 is 14 residues. Germline trimming cut 6 bases from V and 4 bases from J; bases unmatched to any gene: 8. CDR3: CASNPRTSRETQYF. CDR3 DNA: TGCGCCAGCAACCCTCGGACTAGCCGAGAGACCCAGTACTTC.

As concerns this clone: Mismatch with germline at one junction end may stem from a read error. The rearrangement joins TRBV27 to TRBJ2-5, with 9 bases fitting TRBD2. The length of the CDR3 is 16 residues. Germline-derived CDR1 and CDR2 are MNHEY and SMNVEV (reference sequence). The chain's CDR3 is CASSPSIAGGQVTQYF. The CDR3 DNA is TGTGCCAGCAGCCCTTCAATTGCGGGGGGGCAAGTGACCCAGTACTTC.

This sequence joins TRBV11-1 and TRBJ2-1; TRBD2 is a possible D gene (6 bases). CDR3 size: 16 residues. Trimming removed 3 bases from V and 0 bases from J, with 12 bases in between. Germline V lookup: CDR1 SGHAT, CDR2 FQDESV (reference sequence). CDR3 sequence (DNA): TGTGCCAGCAGCTTCCTAGCGTCGAGCTCCTACAATGAGCAGTTCTTC. Its protein product is CASSFLASSSYNEQFF.

The rearrangement links TRBV30 to TRBJ1-2; D perhaps matches TRBD1 (6 bases). The germline V and J ends were trimmed by 2 bases and 4 bases, with 11 bases remaining between them. Per germline, CDR1 GTSNPN and CDR2 SVGIG (reference sequence). This CDR3 contains 13 residues. The CDR3 DNA reads as TGTGCCTGGAGTAAGGACAGTCCCTATGGCTACACCTTC. Protein sequence: CAWSKDSPYGYTF.

The CDR3 DNA is TGTGCCAGCAGCGTACAGGGGGCATCCGAGCAGTACTTC. Protein product: CASSVQGASEQYF. The V gene is TRBV7-7, the J gene TRBJ2-7; 9 nucleotides match TRBD1. After removal of 5 bases from V and 6 bases from J, the junction contained 5 bases not matched to a gene. The CDR3 runs 13 residues. Germline V lookup: CDR1 SSHAT, CDR2 FNYEAQ (reference sequence).

V and J are TRBV4-2 and TRBJ2-1, with 7 bases aligning to TRBD1. Unmatched junction bases numbered 5, after V lost 1 base and J lost 2 bases. CDR3 size: 16 residues. CDR1 and CDR2 (germline): LGHNA, YNFKEQ. The DNA of the CDR3 is TGTGCCAGCAGCCAAGCTCACAGGGGACCCTACAATGAGCAGTTCTTC. It is translated as CASSQAHRGPYNEQFF.

The V call is TRBV6-1, the J call TRBJ2-5, with D possibly matching TRBD1 (5 bases). The CDR3 loop spans 14 amino acids. Germline V gene lookup returns CDR1 MNHNS and CDR2 SASEGT. Trimming left V 6 bases short and J 3 bases short, with 14 bases between. CDR3 nucleotide sequence: TGTGCCAGCAGCCTCAAAGTCAGGGAAGAGACCCAGTACTTC. Encoded protein: CASSLKVREETQYF.

This clone was seen a handful of times. The rearrangement links TRBV7-2 to TRBJ1-4; a possible D gene is TRBD1 (5 bases). Germline CDR1 SGHTA, CDR2 FQGNSA. The CDR3 is made up of 15 amino acids. The germline V and J ends were trimmed by 4 bases and 6 bases, with 15 bases remaining between them. The CDR3 reads CASSSGADLHEKLFF. DNA for the CDR3: TGTGCCAGCAGCTCTGGGGCAGACCTTCATGAAAAACTGTTTTTT.

The CDR3 DNA reads TGTGCCAGTAGTATTTTTTCGGCGGGAAATCAGCCCCAGCATTTT. It translates to CASSIFSAGNQPQHF. The chain carries TRBV19 and TRBJ1-5; unclear D gene. V was clipped by 3 bases and J by 4 bases, with 13 bases between them. Germline CDR1 reads LNHDA; CDR2 reads SQIVND (reference sequence). CDR3 length: 15 residues.

The rearrangement uses TRBV6-6 and TRBJ2-3; no definite D call. CDR3 length: 14 amino acids. Germline CDR1 MNHNY, CDR2 SVGAGI (reference sequence). V was pared by 7 bases and J by 2 bases, with 13 bases between. The CDR3 loop is CASTISGLTDTQYF. CDR3 in DNA: TGTGCCAGCACCATATCTGGCCTCACAGATACGCAGTATTTT.

This chain joins TRBV7-2 and TRBJ1-2; TRBD1 agrees at 7 bases. Trimming cost V 5 bases and J 3 bases; bases outside gene matches: 12. The germline gives CDR1 SGHTA, CDR2 FQGNSA. CDR3 size: 16 residues. The CDR3 loop reads CASSRSPFTGDYGYTF. In nucleotides, the CDR3 is TGTGCCAGCAGCCGATCTCCTTTTACAGGGGACTATGGCTACACCTTC.

This sequence joins TRBV2 and TRBJ2-6; D gene ambiguous. Per the germline V gene, CDR1 is SNHLY and CDR2 is FYNNEI. V was shortened by 2 bases and J by 0 bases, with 5 bases between the two germline ends. The CDR3 has 15 amino acids. CDR3 in DNA: TGTGCCAGCAGTGAAACGCGCTCTGGGGCCAACGTCCTGACTTTC. This sequence encodes CASSETRSGANVLTF.

This sequence joins TRBV11-2 and TRBJ2-2; 11 bases are a match to TRBD2. CDR1 is SGHAT, CDR2 FQNNGV, per germline. This CDR3 has 16 amino acids. V dropped 5 bases and J dropped 1; count of bases not matched to a gene: 3. This chain's CDR3 is CASSLLAGGNTGELFF. The CDR3 DNA reads as TGTGCCAGCAGCCTCCTAGCGGGGGGGAACACCGGGGAGCTGTTTTTT.

The chain couples TRBV5-1 to TRBJ2-7; maybe TRBD2 (6 bases). In germline, CDR1 is SGHRS, CDR2 YFSETQ. The CDR3 length is 13 residues. Trimming removed 2 bases from V and 4 bases from J, with 10 bases in between. CDR3 nucleotide sequence: TGCGCCAGCAGCTTCCGGCGGGGATACGAGCAGTACTTC. This translates into CASSFRRGYEQYF.

The rearrangement links TRBV7-2 to TRBJ2-7; TRBD1 is a possible D gene (6 bases). The germline CDR1 and CDR2 sequences are SGHTA and FQGNSA. The CDR3 contains 14 residues. V lost 6 bases to trimming and J lost 0 bases, with 12 bases between them. The CDR3 DNA sequence: TGTGCCAGCAGAGAACAGGGTCGCTCCTACGAGCAGTACTTC. Encoded protein: CASREQGRSYEQYF.

The chain combines TRBV18 with TRBJ2-2, with D unresolved. Germline V gene sequence: CDR1 KGHSH, CDR2 LQKENI. The CDR3 spans 12 residues. V lost 6 bases and J lost 2, with 4 bases in between. CDR3 coding DNA: TGTGCCAGCTCCCCTAACACCGGGGAGCTGTTTTTT. This encodes CASSPNTGELFF.

The chain recombines TRBV28 with TRBJ2-1, with 7 bases aligning to TRBD2. The junction had 12 bases not matched to a gene; V was cut back by 11 bases and J by 5 bases. Germline V gene data show CDR1 as MDHEN and CDR2 as SYDVKM. The CDR3 totals 14 residues. The CDR3 nucleotides are TGTGCCTCACGGGGCGGGAGCACCGACAATGAGCAGTTCTTC. Its translation: CASRGGSTDNEQFF.

This clone occurred once. The CDR3 DNA is TGTGCCAGCAGCTTAGCAGGTAGCCAAAACATTCAGTACTTC. It is translated as CASSLAGSQNIQYF. The chain combines TRBV11-1 with TRBJ2-4, with no clear D. Trimming took off 0 bases at V and 5 bases at J, with 8 bases between the two ends. Germline CDR1 SGHAT, CDR2 FQDESV (reference sequence). The length of the CDR3 is 14 residues. Variable domain in full (rest from reference TRBV11-1 and TRBJ2-4): EAEVAQSPRYKITEKSQAVAFWCDPISGHATLYWYRQILGQGPELLVQFQDESVVDDSQLPKDRFSAERLKGVDSTLKIQPAELGDSAMYLCASSLAGSQNIQYFGAGTRLSVL.

The genes are TRBV15 and TRBJ2-1; possible D gene TRBD2, 5 bases. The CDR3 spans 12 residues. Germline CDR1 and CDR2: LNHNV and YYDKDF (reference sequence). Deletions cut 8 bases from V and 2 bases from J, with 7 bases between. For the CDR3, the DNA is TGTGCCACCGGAGCGGCCTACAATGAGCAGTTCTTC. Protein sequence: CATGAAYNEQFF.

The rearrangement uses TRBV9 and TRBJ2-3, with 8 positions matching TRBD1. The CDR3 is 15 residues long. Trimming at V came to 6 bases and at J to 4 bases, leaving 10 bases not matched to a gene. Germline values: CDR1 SGDLS, CDR2 YYNGEE. CDR3 sequence: CASTQLGQAADTQYF. The CDR3 nucleotides read TGTGCCAGCACCCAGCTGGGACAGGCAGCAGATACGCAGTATTTT. Combining the CDR3 with reference TRBV9 and TRBJ2-3 gives the whole variable domain DSGVTQTPKHLITATGQRVTLRCSPRSGDLSVYWYQQSLDQGLQFLIQYYNGEERAKGNILERFSAQQFPDLHSELNLSSLELGDSALYFCASTQLGQAADTQYFGPGTRLTVL.

The chain links TRBV7-2 to TRBJ1-2; D is possibly TRBD1 (5 bases). V lost 2 bases and J lost 0, with 10 bases in between. The length of the CDR3 is 15 residues. Germline loops: CDR1 SGHTA, CDR2 FQGNSA. CDR3 DNA: TGTGCCAGCAGCTTACAGGGTCTTTCTAACTATGGCTACACCTTC. Its protein product is CASSLQGLSNYGYTF.

J is TRBJ2-1 and V is TRBV18, with a possible D match to TRBD2 (5 bases). Per germline, CDR1 KGHSH and CDR2 LQKENI. The CDR3 has 14 residues. Trimming removed 0 bases at V and 9 bases at J, with 12 bases between. The chain's CDR3 is CASSPPSKAGEQFF. Here the CDR3 DNA reads TGTGCCAGCTCACCACCTTCTAAGGCGGGTGAGCAGTTCTTC. Full variable domain (remainder filled in from reference TRBV18 and TRBJ2-1): NAGVMQNPRHLVRRRGQEARLRCSPMKGHSHVYWYRQLPEEGLKFMVYLQKENIIDESGMPKERFSAEFPKEGPSILRIQQVVRGDSAAYFCASSPPSKAGEQFFGPGTRLTVL.

The rearrangement uses TRBV25-1 and TRBJ2-7, with D maybe TRBD1 (5 bases). V shed 4 bases and J shed 0 bases, with 22 bases lying between them. Germline V gene data show CDR1 as MGHDK and CDR2 as SYGVNS. CDR3 length: 18 residues. CDR3 DNA: TGTGCCAGCAGTGGTGGAATAGGCAGGTGGGGCAGCTCCTACGAGCAGTACTTC. Its protein is CASSGGIGRWGSSYEQYF.

This clone was recorded a few times. The chain combines TRBV5-4 with TRBJ1-1; the D is unclear. Trimming shortened V by 8 bases and J by 6 bases, and 14 bases separated the two germline ends. Germline V gene sequence: CDR1 SGHNT, CDR2 YYREEE (reference sequence). The CDR3 extends over 12 amino acids. The CDR3 sequence is CASSRGNAEAFF. The CDR3 DNA sequence: TGTGCCAGTTCCCGCGGCAACGCTGAAGCTTTCTTT.

This clone was counted only a few times. The chain recombines TRBV28 with TRBJ2-1; 8 bases fit TRBD2. The V gene end was trimmed by 7 bases and the J gene end by 2 bases; junction bases not matched to a gene: 7. The CDR3 has 15 amino acids. Germline CDR1 MDHEN, CDR2 SYDVKM. CDR3 sequence (DNA): TGTGCCAGCACCCTTAGCGGGACCCCCTACAATGAGCAGTTCTTC. Amino acids: CASTLSGTPYNEQFF.